This T cell receptor (beta chain) was sequenced for a study of blood T cell repertoires in COVID-19. The wider study: PBMCs, B-cell-depleted T cells, or T cells provided the cDNA or gDNA that made up the material.

In the study's own analysis: For nucleated cells, counts were estimated from reference gene primer amplification. TCRdb keeps only in-frame clones here, not all; method: immunoSEQ multiplex PCR. That table furnishes V, J and clone size, whereas the DNA furnished D and trimming. The table lists 85,000 to 100,000 clones, around 84% of them singletons. CDR3 length: 16 residues. V lost 2 bases to trimming and J lost 2 bases; unmatched junction nucleotides: 6. The germline V gene encodes CDR1 MNHEY and CDR2 SVGEGT. Sequencing was done on a sample of peripheral blood. The clonotype originates from a woman aged 60-75 years in a cohort sampled during active or convalescent COVID-19. The chain uses TRBV6-2 or TRBV6-3 and TRBJ1-2; the match to TRBD1 covers 9 bases. The chain's CDR3 is CASSYPRDRANYGYTF. The CDR3 coding sequence is TGTGCCAGCAGTTACCCCCGGGACAGGGCAAACTATGGCTACACCTTC.